The 23 T cell receptor beta chains listed next were all sequenced from one sample in a study of blood T cell repertoires in COVID-19. Clones were read by immunoSEQ multiplex PCR, and TCRdb kept only the in-frame ones, dropping some. The table records 250,000 to 400,000 clones, around 85% of them present only once. The sequenced material came from PBMCs or T cells enriched from blood (not recorded which). Receptor source: a woman aged 30 to 39 who had been exposed to COVID-19.

This clone was counted ten times or more. The chain joins TRBV2 to TRBJ1-1, with no clear D. CDR3 length equals 12 residues. V lost 4 bases and J 4 bases, leaving 7 bases between the germline ends. From germline, CDR1 is SNHLY and CDR2 FYNNEI. The DNA of the CDR3 is TGTGCCAGCAGTGTGGGAGCCACTGAAGCTTTCTTT. Its protein is CASSVGATEAFF.

Points on this clone: One end of the junction fails to match germline, which may point to a read error. The J gene is TRBJ2-7, the V gene TRBV30; 11 nucleotides agree with TRBD1. This CDR3 has 13 amino acids. The V gene's germline CDR1 is GTSNPN and CDR2 SVGIG (reference sequence). CDR3 DNA: TGTGCCTGGGCTGAAGGACAGGGGGCCCGCTTCATATTC. This sequence encodes CAWAEGQGARFIF.

V is TRBV4-3 and J is TRBJ1-3; D unresolved. Germline lookup yields CDR1 LGHNA and CDR2 YSLEER. This CDR3 region has 15 residues. The ends were cut back, 0 bases at V and 1 base at J, with 7 bases in the middle. In DNA form, the CDR3 reads TGCGCCAGCAGCCAAGACCAGTTTTCTGGAAACACCATATATTTT. This codes for CASSQDQFSGNTIYF.

The J gene is TRBJ2-1, the V gene TRBV20-1; TRBD1 aligns across 10 bases. Germline V gene data show CDR1 as DFQATT and CDR2 as SNEGSKA (reference sequence). The CDR3 covers 15 residues. Germline trimming cut 3 bases from V and 6 bases from J; bases unmatched to any gene: 8. This chain's CDR3 is CSASGRQGAGNEQFF. DNA for the CDR3: TGCAGTGCTAGTGGGAGACAGGGGGCTGGCAATGAGCAGTTCTTC.

V and J are TRBV7-2 and TRBJ1-5; D unclear. The V end was cut by 1 base, the J end by 5 bases, with 9 bases between. The CDR3 is made up of 14 amino acids. Germline lookup yields CDR1 SGHTA and CDR2 FQGNSA. CDR3 amino acids: CASSLGPLDQPQHF. The CDR3 DNA is TGTGCCAGCAGCTTAGGGCCGCTAGATCAGCCCCAGCATTTT.

The chain carries TRBV5-1 and TRBJ1-1; D gene unclear. The length of the CDR3 is 14 residues. V lost 3 bases and J 1 base, leaving 10 bases between the germline ends. Germline loops: CDR1 SGHRS, CDR2 YFSETQ. CDR3 nucleotides: TGCGCCAGCAGCTGGAGCCTTTGGAACACTGAAGCTTTCTTT. This sequence encodes CASSWSLWNTEAFF.

The chain combines TRBV9 with TRBJ2-1; 7 bases agree with TRBD2. After removal of 0 bases from V and 6 bases from J, the junction contained 6 bases not matched to a gene. This CDR3 has 15 amino acids. The germline V gene has CDR1 SGDLS and CDR2 YYNGEE. The CDR3, as DNA: TGTGCCAGCAGCGTAGCTCGGCTAGCGGCCAATGAGCAGTTCTTC. As protein: CASSVARLAANEQFF.

The rearrangement links TRBV4-3 to TRBJ1-6, with D possibly being TRBD1 (6 bases). The CDR3 loop spans 15 amino acids. Trimming took 1 base from V and 10 from J, leaving 14 bases between them. Per the germline V gene, CDR1 is LGHNA and CDR2 is YSLEER. CDR3 bases: TGCGCCAGCAGCCAAGGGCTTGGGCAGGGGTCACCCCTCCACTTT. This sequence encodes CASSQGLGQGSPLHF.

The J gene is TRBJ1-2, the V gene TRBV27; tentatively, D is TRBD1 (5 bases). The CDR3 length is 13 residues. The V gene's germline CDR1 is MNHEY and CDR2 SMNVEV (reference sequence). The V and J ends lost 3 bases and 8 bases respectively, with 13 bases between them. CDR3 residues: CASSLGGTFGYTF. The CDR3 coding sequence is TGTGCCAGCAGTTTGGGAGGGACCTTCGGCTACACCTTC.

The chain joins TRBV7-3 to TRBJ2-5; the match to TRBD2 covers 10 bases. Trimming cost V 5 bases and J 2 bases; bases outside gene matches: 5. This CDR3 has 15 amino acids. Per germline, CDR1 SGHTA and CDR2 FQGTGA. The CDR3 DNA follows: TGTGCCAGCAGCCGTAGCGGGGGGATACAAGAGACCCAGTACTTC. Amino acid sequence: CASSRSGGIQETQYF.

The chain uses TRBV6-5 and TRBJ1-1, with 11 bases matching TRBD1. V shed 0 bases and J 5 bases; nucleotides not matched to a gene: 5. The CDR3 is 16 residues long. Per germline, CDR1 MNHEY and CDR2 SVGAGI. CDR3 in DNA: TGTGCCAGCAGTTACTCCCTTGGGACAGGGGGTACTGAAGCTTTCTTT. This translates into CASSYSLGTGGTEAFF.

The chain couples TRBV4-2 to TRBJ2-7; 7 positions match TRBD2. The V gene's germline CDR1 is LGHNA and CDR2 YNFKEQ. The CDR3 is 14 amino acids. Trimming cost V 0 bases and J 6 bases; bases outside gene matches: 5. The CDR3 DNA is TGTGCCAGCAGCCAAGATGGGAGGGTGGGCGAGCAGTACTTC. This translates into CASSQDGRVGEQYF.

V gene TRBV30 combines with J gene TRBJ2-1; TRBD2 agrees at 8 bases. Looked up from germline, CDR1 is GTSNPN and CDR2 is SVGIG (reference sequence). CDR3 length: 15 residues. The V gene end was trimmed by 2 bases and the J gene end by 8 bases; junction bases not matched to a gene: 11. CDR3 nucleotide sequence: TGTGCCTGGAGTAACGGGAGGGGTAGGGGACATGAGCAGTTCTTC. This codes for CAWSNGRGRGHEQFF.

V and J are TRBV7-6 and TRBJ2-1, with D tentatively TRBD2 (6 bases). Between the trimmed V and J ends, which lost 3 bases and 4 bases, there was a span of 16 bases. Per germline, CDR1 SGHVS and CDR2 FNYEAQ. This CDR3 is built from 16 residues. The CDR3 DNA reads as TGTGCCAGCAGCTTTGGCCAGGGACTTTCGTACAATGAGCAGTTCTTC. It yields the protein CASSFGQGLSYNEQFF.

This rearrangement joins TRBV6-5 to TRBJ1-1; 9 bases fit TRBD1. This CDR3 contains 14 residues. The V gene's germline CDR1 is MNHEY and CDR2 SVGAGI. Trimming took 0 bases from V and 4 from J; bases not matched to a gene: 0. This CDR3 reads CASSYSTGGTEAFF. CDR3 coding DNA: TGTGCCAGCAGTTACTCGACAGGGGGCACTGAAGCTTTCTTT.

The genes are TRBV6-5 and TRBJ1-1; no firm D call. This CDR3 spans 13 amino acids. The germline gives CDR1 MNHEY, CDR2 SVGAGI. V lost 6 bases, J lost 0 bases, and 8 bases lay in between. The CDR3 reads CASSNTVNTEAFF. CDR3 in DNA: TGTGCCAGCAGCAACACAGTGAACACTGAAGCTTTCTTT.

V is TRBV7-9 and J is TRBJ1-6, with D maybe TRBD1 (5 bases). Trimming cost V 1 base and J 10 bases, with 11 bases left between them. There are 14 residues in the CDR3. CDR1 is SEHNR, CDR2 FQNEAQ, per germline (reference sequence). The CDR3 protein is CASSLVGANSPLHF. The CDR3 region has the DNA TGTGCCAGCAGCTTAGTAGGGGCGAACTCACCCCTCCACTTT.

A word on this clone: The germline gene is not matched at one end of the junction; a read error may be the cause. The chain recombines TRBV14 with TRBJ1-6; D call uncertain. The CDR3 consists of 13 residues. Germline V lookup: CDR1 SGHDN, CDR2 FVKESK. The CDR3 spells CASSQVLYEAIIF. CDR3 sequence (DNA): TGTGCCAGCAGCCAAGTACTATACGAGGCCATAATCTTT.

This clone was detected many times. The V gene is TRBV12-3 or TRBV12-4, the J gene TRBJ1-2, with TRBD1 matching 7 bases. This CDR3 is built from 11 residues. J gave up 8 bases and V 8 bases, and 5 bases lay outside the gene matches. The CDR3 here is CASGTGAGYTF. For the CDR3, the DNA is TGTGCCAGCGGTACAGGGGCCGGCTACACCTTC.

In its sample, this clone was seen once. The V call is TRBV20-1, the J call TRBJ2-7; TRBD1 matches at 7 bases. V lost 3 bases to trimming and J lost 2 bases; unmatched junction nucleotides: 7. This CDR3 spans 14 amino acids. Germline values: CDR1 DFQATT, CDR2 SNEGSKA (reference sequence). CDR3 sequence: CSASASGGAYEQYF. The CDR3 coding sequence is TGCAGTGCTAGTGCGTCAGGGGGTGCCTACGAGCAGTACTTC.

This clone appeared a single time. The chain joins TRBV18 to TRBJ2-1; TRBD1 agrees at 7 bases. Germline CDR1 reads KGHSH; CDR2 reads LQKENI. V shed 4 bases and J 7 bases; nucleotides not matched to a gene: 7. The CDR3 has 14 residues. The DNA for the CDR3 is TGTGCCAGCTCACTCCAGGGGGATGGGAATGAGCAGTTCTTC. Protein product: CASSLQGDGNEQFF.

The V gene is TRBV18, the J gene TRBJ2-7; D might be TRBD1 (6 bases). Germline values: CDR1 KGHSH, CDR2 LQKENI. V was shortened by 4 bases and J by 0 bases, with 13 bases between the two germline ends. This CDR3 has 15 amino acids. Here the CDR3 reads CASSRTDRPSYEQYF. CDR3 coding DNA: TGTGCCAGCTCACGGACAGATCGTCCCTCCTACGAGCAGTACTTC.

The chain is built from TRBV18 and TRBJ1-5, with no clear D. V lost 7 bases and J 9 bases, leaving 16 bases between the germline ends. This CDR3 has 13 residues. Germline CDR1 is KGHSH and CDR2 is LQKENI. CDR3 sequence reads: CASCEGTERPQHF. CDR3 in DNA: TGTGCCAGCTGCGAGGGAACTGAGAGGCCCCAGCATTTT.